The rows below give T cell receptor beta chains drawn from one sample of a study of shared clonotypes between healthy human individuals. Using immunoSEQ multiplex PCR, the repertoire was profiled, and TCRdb retains in-frame clones only, with some absent. The sample gives roughly 650,000 clones, approximately 96% of which show up once; about 0.12% is in the top ten. Sequenced input: naive CD8+ T cells sorted from blood. These receptors were collected from a woman in her twenties or thirties in good health. CDR3s include the opening cysteine and the closing phenylalanine or tryptophan. A D gene is named only where the DNA matches it firmly. For some rows the clone size is stated as once, few or many, or as a class when expanded; others skip it.

d_call,j_call,clone_size,v_call,cdr3_nt,cdr3_aa
TRBD1,TRBJ2-3,.,TRBV28,TGTGCCAGCAGTCAACCTAGACAGGGACCCACAGATACGCAGTATTTT,CASSQPRQGPTDTQYF
.,TRBJ2-3,once,TRBV6-6,TGTGCCAGCAGTTACTCAGGCCTCAAGGCAGATACGCAGTATTTT,CASSYSGLKADTQYF
.,TRBJ2-3,.,TRBV19,TGTGCCAGTAGACCGTACTCCGCGCCAGTCACAGATACGCAGTATTTT,CASRPYSAPVTDTQYF
.,TRBJ1-2,once,TRBV27,TGTGCCAGCAGTTTAGGGGGTTCTTATGGCTACACCTTC,CASSLGGSYGYTF
TRBD1,TRBJ2-7,.,TRBV11-2,TGTGCCAGCAGCTTAGACAGGGGGTTATCGGGCGGGCCCTCTTCCTACGAGCAGTACTTC,CASSLDRGLSGGPSSYEQYF
.,TRBJ2-7,.,TRBV18,TGTGCCAGCTCACCATCAAGGGGGGGAATCTACGAGCAGTACTTC,CASSPSRGGIYEQYF
TRBD2,TRBJ2-1,.,TRBV2,TGTGCCAGCAGCACCGGGACTAGCTATTACAATGAGCAGTTCTTC,CASSTGTSYYNEQFF
.,TRBJ1-2,.,TRBV9,TGTGCCAGCAGCGTAGGGGTGGGGGGCGCGATCTATGGCTACACCTTC,CASSVGVGGAIYGYTF
.,TRBJ2-7,.,TRBV29-1,TGCAGCGTACGTGACCTTAGCGGCACCTACGAGCAGTACTTC,CSVRDLSGTYEQYF
.,TRBJ1-1,.,TRBV13,TGTGCCAGCAGCTTAGGGGTTGAAGCTTTCTTT,CASSLGVEAFF
.,TRBJ2-7,.,TRBV5-4,TGTGCCAGCAGCTTGTGGCAGGGTTCCGAGCAGTACTTC,CASSLWQGSEQYF
.,TRBJ2-3,.,TRBV7-2,TGTGCCAGCAGCTTACTTCGACCCCTATCGGATACGCAGTATTTT,CASSLLRPLSDTQYF
TRBD1,TRBJ1-4,.,TRBV7-6,TGTGCCAGCAGCAAGCGTGGGACAGCCGTAAGCCCTGATGAAAAACTGTTTTTT,CASSKRGTAVSPDEKLFF
.,TRBJ1-2,.,TRBV4-1,TGCGCCAGCAGCGAAGACTTGGCTTTCTATGGCTACACCTTC,CASSEDLAFYGYTF
.,TRBJ2-7,.,TRBV4-1,TGCGCCAGCAGCCAATTGGACAGGCAGTACTTC,CASSQLDRQYF
TRBD2,TRBJ2-2,.,TRBV2,TGTGCCAGCAGTGGGGTACTAGCGGGAGGTATAGACACCGGGGAGCTGTTTTTT,CASSGVLAGGIDTGELFF
.,TRBJ1-1,.,TRBV7-6,TGTGCCAGCAGCTCGGAGCGGAACACTGAAGCTTTCTTT,CASSSERNTEAFF
.,TRBJ2-7,.,TRBV27,TGTGCCAGCAGTTTACAGTCCCCCTACGAGCAGTACTTC,CASSLQSPYEQYF
.,TRBJ2-2,.,TRBV9,TGTGCCAGCAGCGTAGGACGGGAGTGGTACACCGGGGAGCTGTTTTTT,CASSVGREWYTGELFF
TRBD2,TRBJ2-1,.,TRBV15,TGTGCCACCAAGGAAGCGGGAGGAAGGAATGAGCAGTTCTTC,CATKEAGGRNEQFF
TRBD1,TRBJ2-7,.,TRBV4-1,TGCGCCAGCAGCCAAGATGGAGACAGGGGGGGCGAGCAGTACTTC,CASSQDGDRGGEQYF
.,TRBJ1-2,.,TRBV5-1,TGCGCCAGCAGACTTACCGGGAGCCTAGGCTATGGCTACACCTTC,CASRLTGSLGYGYTF
.,TRBJ2-2,.,TRBV27,TGTGCCAGCCGTCCGGGCGTGGCAGCCGGGGAGCTGTTTTTT,CASRPGVAAGELFF
.,TRBJ2-3,once,TRBV29-1,TGCAGCGTTGACCCGACTGGCAGCAGGGATACGCAGTATTTT,CSVDPTGSRDTQYF
.,TRBJ2-2,.,TRBV6-4,TGTGCCAGCGCCCTCACAGGGACCGGGGAGCTGTTTTTT,CASALTGTGELFF
.,TRBJ2-2,.,TRBV13,TGTGCCAGCAGCTTAGCGAACACCGGGGAGCTGTTTTTT,CASSLANTGELFF
.,TRBJ1-1,.,TRBV12-5,TGTGCTAGTGGCCAGGGGTCTGAAGCTTTCTTT,CASGQGSEAFF
.,TRBJ2-7,.,TRBV19,TGTGCCAGTAGGCCTTCGGACAGCAACTACGAGCAGTACTTC,CASRPSDSNYEQYF
.,TRBJ1-5,few,TRBV2,TGTGCCAGCAGAGGCCAGGATAATCAGCCCCAGCATTTT,CASRGQDNQPQHF
TRBD1,TRBJ2-7,.,TRBV27,TGTGCCAGCAGTTTATCCGGGACAGGGGCCCCCTACGAGCAGTACTTC,CASSLSGTGAPYEQYF
.,TRBJ2-3,.,TRBV28,TGTGCCAGCAGTTTCGCAGATACGCAGTATTTT,CASSFADTQYF
TRBD2,TRBJ2-1,.,TRBV4-2,TGTGCCAGCAGCCAAGATAGGACTAGCGGGAGGATCAATGAGCAGTTCTTC,CASSQDRTSGRINEQFF
.,TRBJ2-7,.,TRBV13,TGTGCCAGCAGCTCCCTCAAGCGGATGATCTACGAGCAGTACTTC,CASSSLKRMIYEQYF
TRBD2,TRBJ2-1,.,TRBV28,TGTGCCAGCAGTAGGACTAGCGGGAGAAATGAGCAGTTCTTC,CASSRTSGRNEQFF
.,TRBJ1-1,once,TRBV7-9,TGTGCCAGCAGCTCCATTGAAGCTTTCTTT,CASSSIEAFF
.,TRBJ2-4,.,TRBV2,TGTGCCAGCAGTGAAGTCAGGTTAGAAAACATTCAGTACTTC,CASSEVRLENIQYF
TRBD2,TRBJ2-5,.,TRBV7-2,TGTGCCAGCAGTCGACTAGCGGGAGCGCCAGGGGAGACCCAGTACTTC,CASSRLAGAPGETQYF
TRBD2,TRBJ2-3,.,TRBV12-5,TGTGCTAGTGGTTTGGTACTAGCGGGAGTTCGAGATACGCAGTATTTT,CASGLVLAGVRDTQYF
.,TRBJ1-3,.,TRBV2,TGTGCCAGCAGTGATGATCGAGTGAGCTCTGGAAACACCATATATTTT,CASSDDRVSSGNTIYF
.,TRBJ2-3,.,TRBV5-8,TGTGCCGTAGCCCAGAGCACAGATACGCAGTATTTT,CAVAQSTDTQYF
.,TRBJ2-7,.,TRBV27,TGTGCCAGCAGTTCAGATGGGATCGGGCTCTACGAGCAGTACTTC,CASSSDGIGLYEQYF
.,TRBJ1-1,few,TRBV7-9,TGTGCCAGCAGCTTACTCGACCGATTCTTT,CASSLLDRFF
.,TRBJ2-1,.,TRBV28,TGTGCCAGCATAGGGACGAGCTCCTACAATGAGCAGTTCTTC,CASIGTSSYNEQFF
.,TRBJ2-1,.,TRBV28,TGTGCCAGCAGTGGGGACAATTACAATGAGCAGTTCTTC,CASSGDNYNEQFF
.,TRBJ1-2,.,TRBV2,TGTGCCAGCAGTGAAAGGGGTCCAGGTTCTAACTATGGCTACACCTTC,CASSERGPGSNYGYTF
.,TRBJ2-1,.,TRBV6-5,TGTGCCAGCAGTCCCCTTGAGAGCGTCAATGAGCAGTTCTTC,CASSPLESVNEQFF
.,TRBJ2-3,.,TRBV28,TGTGCCAGCAGTTTACTGCTTCCGTCAAGGACAGATACGCAGTATTTT,CASSLLLPSRTDTQYF
TRBD2,TRBJ2-2,.,TRBV9,TGTGCCAGCAGCGGTCGGGGAGGGGATCAGGTCGGGGAGCTGTTTTTT,CASSGRGGDQVGELFF
.,TRBJ2-1,.,TRBV5-6,TGTGCCAGCAGCTTGGGTTTCTCCTACAATGAGCAGTTCTTC,CASSLGFSYNEQFF
.,TRBJ2-7,.,TRBV29-1,TGCAGCGTTGACGTGGGGGCGAGGGAGCAGTACTTC,CSVDVGAREQYF
TRBD1,TRBJ1-5,.,TRBV19,TGTGCCAGTAGTATAGACGGAGGACAGGTTAATCAGCCCCAGCATTTT,CASSIDGGQVNQPQHF
.,TRBJ2-7,.,TRBV19,TGTGCCAGTAGTATTGGGCTGGGGACCTACGAGCAGTACTTC,CASSIGLGTYEQYF
.,TRBJ1-2,once,TRBV27,TGTGCCAGCAGTTTAATCCCCCGGAGCGTCTATGGCTACACCTTC,CASSLIPRSVYGYTF
.,TRBJ2-1,.,TRBV7-7,TGTGCCAGCAGCTTTTACCAAGGCGATGAGCAGTTCTTC,CASSFYQGDEQFF
.,TRBJ2-1,.,TRBV6-6,TGTGCCAGCAGCCTAGCATATGAGCAGTTCTTC,CASSLAYEQFF
TRBD1,TRBJ2-7,.,TRBV27,TGTGCCAGCAGTTTGGCCAGGGGGTCTCACTACGAGCAGTACTTC,CASSLARGSHYEQYF
TRBD1,TRBJ1-1,few,TRBV5-1,TGCGCCAGCAGCTTGGGACAGGGGAGGACTGAAGCTTTCTTT,CASSLGQGRTEAFF
.,TRBJ2-1,.,TRBV6-1,TGTGCCAGCAGTGAAAAAATTCTTATATTTGTAGGGTACAATGAGCAGTTCTTC,CASSEKILIFVGYNEQFF
.,TRBJ1-1,.,TRBV13,TGTGCCAGCAGCTTAGGTGGATATGAAGCTTTCTTT,CASSLGGYEAFF
.,TRBJ2-7,.,TRBV5-4,TGTGCCAGCAGCTCCAGGACGCACGAGCAGTACTTC,CASSSRTHEQYF